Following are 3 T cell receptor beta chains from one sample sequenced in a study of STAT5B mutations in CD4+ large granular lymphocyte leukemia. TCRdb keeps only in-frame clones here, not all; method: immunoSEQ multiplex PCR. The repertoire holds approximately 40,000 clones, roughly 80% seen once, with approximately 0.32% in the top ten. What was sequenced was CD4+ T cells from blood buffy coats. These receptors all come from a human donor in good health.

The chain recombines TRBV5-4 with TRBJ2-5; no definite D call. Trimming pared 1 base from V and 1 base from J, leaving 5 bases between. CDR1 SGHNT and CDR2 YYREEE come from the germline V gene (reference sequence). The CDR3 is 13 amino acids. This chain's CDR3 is CASSLQLQETQYF. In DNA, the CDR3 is TGTGCCAGCAGCTTGCAGCTCCAAGAGACCCAGTACTTC.

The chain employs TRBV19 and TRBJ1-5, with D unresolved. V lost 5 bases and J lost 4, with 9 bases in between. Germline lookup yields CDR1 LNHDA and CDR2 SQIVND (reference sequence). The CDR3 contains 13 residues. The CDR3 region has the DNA TGTGCCAGTAGTTTGCTTCCGAATCAGCCCCAGCATTTT. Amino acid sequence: CASSLLPNQPQHF.

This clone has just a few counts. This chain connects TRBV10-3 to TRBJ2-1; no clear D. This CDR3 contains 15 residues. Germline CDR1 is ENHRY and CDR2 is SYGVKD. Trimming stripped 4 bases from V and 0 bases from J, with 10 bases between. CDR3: CAISADSNSYNEQFF. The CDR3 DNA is TGTGCCATCAGTGCCGACTCTAACTCCTACAATGAGCAGTTCTTC.